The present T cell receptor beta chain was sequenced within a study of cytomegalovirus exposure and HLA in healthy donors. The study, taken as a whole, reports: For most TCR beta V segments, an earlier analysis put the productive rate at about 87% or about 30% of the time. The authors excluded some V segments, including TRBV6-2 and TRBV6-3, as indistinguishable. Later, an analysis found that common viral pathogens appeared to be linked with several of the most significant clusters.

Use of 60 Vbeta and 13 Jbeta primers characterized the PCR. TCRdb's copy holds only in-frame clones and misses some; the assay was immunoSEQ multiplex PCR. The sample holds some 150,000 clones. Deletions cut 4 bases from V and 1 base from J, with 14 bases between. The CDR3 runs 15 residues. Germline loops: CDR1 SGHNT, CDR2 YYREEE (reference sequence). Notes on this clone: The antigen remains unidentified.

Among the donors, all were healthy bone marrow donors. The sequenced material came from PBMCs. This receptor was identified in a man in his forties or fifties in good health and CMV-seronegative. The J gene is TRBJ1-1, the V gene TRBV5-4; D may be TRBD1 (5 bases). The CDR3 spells CASSVGGGTNTEAFF. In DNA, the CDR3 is TGTGCCAGCAGCGTGGGGGGGGGTACGAACACTGAAGCTTTCTTT.